The sequence of this T cell receptor beta chain was determined in a study of blood T cells in healthy people across ages. Study-level findings and limits: Age brought a roughly linear fall in TCR beta diversity measured per million T cells. Naive T cell percentage by flow cytometry tracked strongly with beta diversity.

Regarding this clonotype: The antigen is undetermined.

V lost 4 bases and J 0 bases, leaving 9 bases between the germline ends. From germline, CDR1 is LNHDA and CDR2 SQIVND (reference sequence). This CDR3 has 15 residues. Combining a sample-barcoded 5' primer with a J-beta primer mix, a second PCR ran for roughly 7 to 12 cycles. TCRdb independently ran MiXCR on the 5' RACE reads; one entry per CDR3 protein. Among roughly 2 million distinct CDR3 sequences listed, 40% to 55% were seen once. Each sample had at least 6.5 million PBMCs isolated. V usage is TRBV19 and J usage is TRBJ1-4; no definite D call. Sequenced material: blood. The TCR comes from a woman between 35 and 50 years old in good health. The CDR3, as DNA: TGTGCCAGTAGTAATCTAAGGGCAACTAATGAAAAACTGTTTTTT. It is translated as CASSNLRATNEKLFF.